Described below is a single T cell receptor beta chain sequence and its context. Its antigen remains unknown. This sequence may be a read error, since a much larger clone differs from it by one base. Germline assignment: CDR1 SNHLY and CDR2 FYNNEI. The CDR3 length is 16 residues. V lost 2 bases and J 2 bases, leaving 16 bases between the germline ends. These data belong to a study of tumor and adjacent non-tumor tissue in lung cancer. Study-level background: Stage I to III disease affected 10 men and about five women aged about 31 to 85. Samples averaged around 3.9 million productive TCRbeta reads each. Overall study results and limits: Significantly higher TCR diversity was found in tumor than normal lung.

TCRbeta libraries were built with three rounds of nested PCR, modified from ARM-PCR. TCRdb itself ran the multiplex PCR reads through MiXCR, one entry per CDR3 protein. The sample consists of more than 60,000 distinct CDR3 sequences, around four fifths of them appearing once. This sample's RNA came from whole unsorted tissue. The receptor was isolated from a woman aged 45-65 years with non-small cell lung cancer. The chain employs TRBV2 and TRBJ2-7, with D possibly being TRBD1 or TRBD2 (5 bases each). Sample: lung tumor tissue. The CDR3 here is CASSEIVGEQPYEQYF. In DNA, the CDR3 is TGTGCCAGCAGTGAAATTGTGGGGGAACAGCCCTACGAGCAGTACTTC. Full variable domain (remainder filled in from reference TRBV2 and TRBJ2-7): EPEVTQTPSHQVTQMGQEVILRCVPISNHLYFYWYRQILGQKVEFLVSFYNNEISEKSEIFDDQFSVERPDGSNFTLKIRSTKLEDSAMYFCASSEIVGEQPYEQYFGPGTRLTVT.